The TCR beta chain described here comes from a study of T cells in Graves' hyperthyroidism and ophthalmopathy. Overall study results and limits: Most clonotypes expanded in thyroid above 0.001 were likewise present in blood.

Calling Graves' hyperthyroidism stable meant ophthalmopathy did not progress within 18 months. PBMCs were obtained from approximately 9.2 ml fresh peripheral blood. As for this clonotype: Its antigen is not known.

Authors of the study amplified TCR beta CDR3 regions from RNA transcripts. With the HTBI primer set, the TCR CDR3 went through a first round of RT-PCR. TCRdb re-called the multiplex PCR reads with MiXCR, one entry per CDR3 protein. The profile shows 96,000 or so distinct CDR3 sequences, around 50% of them singletons. Sample: blood. This clonotype was sampled from a woman between 40 and 55 years old with Graves' hyperthyroidism.

This CDR3 is CASTLKGIHEQYF. The DNA for the CDR3 is TGCGCCAGCACCCTAAAGGGGATCCACGAGCAGTACTTC. V is TRBV5-1 and J is TRBJ2-7; D may be TRBD1 (5 bases). This CDR3 region has 13 residues. Germline lookup yields CDR1 SGHRS and CDR2 YFSETQ. Trimming left V 6 bases short and J 5 bases short, with 15 bases between.